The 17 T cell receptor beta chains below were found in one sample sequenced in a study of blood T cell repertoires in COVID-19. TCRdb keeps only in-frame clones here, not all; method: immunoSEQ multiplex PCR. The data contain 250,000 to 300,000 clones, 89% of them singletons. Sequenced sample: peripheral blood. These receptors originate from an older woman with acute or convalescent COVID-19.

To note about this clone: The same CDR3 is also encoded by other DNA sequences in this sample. The CDR3 DNA is TGTGCCAGCTCACCACAGGCAGGGGATAGCAATCAGCCCCAGCATTTT. This translates into CASSPQAGDSNQPQHF. The chain uses TRBV18 and TRBJ1-5; maybe TRBD1 (6 bases). Between the trimmed V and J ends, which lost 1 base and 0 bases, there was a span of 10 bases. The CDR3 length is 16 residues. Per the germline V gene, CDR1 is KGHSH and CDR2 is LQKENI.

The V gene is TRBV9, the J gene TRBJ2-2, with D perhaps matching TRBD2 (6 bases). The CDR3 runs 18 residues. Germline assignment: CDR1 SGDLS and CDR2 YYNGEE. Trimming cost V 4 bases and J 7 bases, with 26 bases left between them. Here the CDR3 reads CASSSAGSSGGVDGELFF. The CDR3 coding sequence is TGTGCCAGCAGCTCAGCAGGGTCCTCCGGAGGGGTCGACGGGGAGCTGTTTTTT.

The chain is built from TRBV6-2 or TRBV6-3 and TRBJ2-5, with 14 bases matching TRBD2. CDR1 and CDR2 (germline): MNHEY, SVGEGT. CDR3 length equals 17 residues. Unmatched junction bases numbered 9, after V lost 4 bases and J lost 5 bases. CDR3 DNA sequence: TGTGCCAGCAGTTTTCGACTAGCGGGGGGGCCGGCGGAGACCCAGTACTTC. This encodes CASSFRLAGGPAETQYF.

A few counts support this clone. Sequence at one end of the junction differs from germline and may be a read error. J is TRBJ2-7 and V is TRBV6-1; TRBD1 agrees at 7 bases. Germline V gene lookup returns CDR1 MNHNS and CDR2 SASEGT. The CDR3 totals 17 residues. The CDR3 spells CASTERLGQTSSYEQYF. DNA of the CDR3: TGTGCCAGCACTGAAAGGTTGGGACAGACCAGCTCCTACGAGCAGTACTTC.

The CDR3 sequence: CASSPRGEKLFF. The CDR3, as DNA: TGTGCCAGCAGTCCCCGGGGTGAAAAACTGTTTTTT. The rearrangement joins TRBV27 to TRBJ1-4; no clear D. Between the trimmed V and J ends, which lost 5 bases and 7 bases, there was a span of 8 bases. In germline, CDR1 is MNHEY, CDR2 SMNVEV (reference sequence). This CDR3 has 12 residues.

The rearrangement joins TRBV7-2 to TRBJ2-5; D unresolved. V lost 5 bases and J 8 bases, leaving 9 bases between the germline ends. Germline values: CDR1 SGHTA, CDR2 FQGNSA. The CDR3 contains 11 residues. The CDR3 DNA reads TGTGCCAGCAGCCCTGACATCACCCAGTACTTC. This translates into CASSPDITQYF.

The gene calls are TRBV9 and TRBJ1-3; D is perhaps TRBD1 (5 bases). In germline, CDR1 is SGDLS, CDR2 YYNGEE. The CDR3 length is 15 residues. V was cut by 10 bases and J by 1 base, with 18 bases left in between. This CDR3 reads CAPTAGGMSGNTIYF. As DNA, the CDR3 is TGTGCCCCCACCGCCGGGGGGATGTCTGGAAACACCATATATTTT.

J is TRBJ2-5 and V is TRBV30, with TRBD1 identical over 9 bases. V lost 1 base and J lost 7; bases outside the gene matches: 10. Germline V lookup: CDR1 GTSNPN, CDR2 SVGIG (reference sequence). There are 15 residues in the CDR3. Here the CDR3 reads CAWSEPTGGRGTQYF. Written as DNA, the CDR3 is TGTGCCTGGAGTGAACCAACAGGGGGCCGGGGGACCCAGTACTTC.

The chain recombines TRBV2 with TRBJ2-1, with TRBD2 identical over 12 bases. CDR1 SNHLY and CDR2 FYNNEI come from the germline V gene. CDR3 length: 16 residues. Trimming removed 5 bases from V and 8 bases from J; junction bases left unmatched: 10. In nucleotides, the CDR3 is TGTGCCAGCAGTCGCCAAGGACTAGCGGGAAACGATGAGCAGTTCTTC. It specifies CASSRQGLAGNDEQFF.

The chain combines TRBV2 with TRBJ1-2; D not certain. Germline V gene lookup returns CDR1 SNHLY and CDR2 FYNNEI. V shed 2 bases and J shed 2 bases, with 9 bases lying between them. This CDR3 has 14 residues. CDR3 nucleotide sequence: TGTGCCAGCAGTGAAAAGAGGAACAACTATGGCTACACCTTC. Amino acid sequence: CASSEKRNNYGYTF.

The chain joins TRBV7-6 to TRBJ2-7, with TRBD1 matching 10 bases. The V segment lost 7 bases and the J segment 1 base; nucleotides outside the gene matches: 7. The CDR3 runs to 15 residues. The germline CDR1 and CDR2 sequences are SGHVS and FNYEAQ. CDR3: CASTSGQGFSYEQYF. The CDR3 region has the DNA TGTGCCAGCACCTCGGGACAGGGGTTTTCCTACGAGCAGTACTTC.

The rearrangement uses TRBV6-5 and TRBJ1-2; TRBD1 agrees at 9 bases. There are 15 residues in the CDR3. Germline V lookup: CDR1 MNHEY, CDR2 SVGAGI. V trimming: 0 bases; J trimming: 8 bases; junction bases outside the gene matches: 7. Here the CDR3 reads CASSYSRTGVRGYTF. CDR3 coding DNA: TGTGCCAGCAGTTACTCCCGGACAGGGGTACGCGGCTACACCTTC.

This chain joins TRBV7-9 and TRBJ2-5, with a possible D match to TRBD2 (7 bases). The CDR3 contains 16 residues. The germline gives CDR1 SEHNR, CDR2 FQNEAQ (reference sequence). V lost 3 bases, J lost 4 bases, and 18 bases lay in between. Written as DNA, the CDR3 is TGTGCCAGCAGCTTCGGGGGGCAGGCTAGCACAGAGACCCAGTACTTC. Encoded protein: CASSFGGQASTETQYF.

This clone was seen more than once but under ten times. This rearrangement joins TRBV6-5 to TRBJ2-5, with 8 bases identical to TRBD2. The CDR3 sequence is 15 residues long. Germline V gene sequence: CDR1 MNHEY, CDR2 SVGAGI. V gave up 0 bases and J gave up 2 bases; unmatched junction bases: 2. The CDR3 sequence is CASSYSRGGQETQYF. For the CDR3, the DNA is TGTGCCAGCAGTTACTCTCGGGGGGGGCAAGAGACCCAGTACTTC.

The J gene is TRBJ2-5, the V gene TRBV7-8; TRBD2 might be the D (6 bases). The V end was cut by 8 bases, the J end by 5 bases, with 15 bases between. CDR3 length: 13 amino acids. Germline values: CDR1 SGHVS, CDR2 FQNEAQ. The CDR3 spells CASGRGSDETQYF. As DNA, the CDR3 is TGTGCCAGCGGCCGGGGGAGCGACGAGACCCAGTACTTC.

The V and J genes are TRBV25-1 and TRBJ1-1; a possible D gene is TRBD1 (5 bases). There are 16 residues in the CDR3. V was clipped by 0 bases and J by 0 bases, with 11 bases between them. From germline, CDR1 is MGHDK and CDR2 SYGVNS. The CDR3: CASSEYDSLMNTEAFF. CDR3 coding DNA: TGTGCCAGCAGTGAATATGACAGCCTTATGAACACTGAAGCTTTCTTT.

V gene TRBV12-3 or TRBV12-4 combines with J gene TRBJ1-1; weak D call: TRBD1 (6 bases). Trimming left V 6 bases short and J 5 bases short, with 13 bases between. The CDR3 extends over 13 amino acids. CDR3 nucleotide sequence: TGTGCCAGCAGACCGGACAGCTGGACTGAAGCTTTCTTT. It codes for CASRPDSWTEAFF.